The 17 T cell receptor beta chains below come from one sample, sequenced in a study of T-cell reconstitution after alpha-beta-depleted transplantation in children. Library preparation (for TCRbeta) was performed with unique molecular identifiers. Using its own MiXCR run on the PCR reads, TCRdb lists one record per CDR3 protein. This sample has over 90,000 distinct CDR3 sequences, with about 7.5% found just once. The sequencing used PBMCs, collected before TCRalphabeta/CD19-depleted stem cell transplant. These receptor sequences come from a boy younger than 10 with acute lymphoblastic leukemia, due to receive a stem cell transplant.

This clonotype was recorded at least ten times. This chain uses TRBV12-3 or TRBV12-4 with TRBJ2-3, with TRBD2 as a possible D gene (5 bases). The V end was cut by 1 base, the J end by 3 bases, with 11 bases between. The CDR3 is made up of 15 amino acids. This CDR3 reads CASSLGGKRTDTQYF. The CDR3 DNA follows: TGTGCCAGCAGTTTAGGAGGGAAAAGGACAGATACGCAGTATTTT.

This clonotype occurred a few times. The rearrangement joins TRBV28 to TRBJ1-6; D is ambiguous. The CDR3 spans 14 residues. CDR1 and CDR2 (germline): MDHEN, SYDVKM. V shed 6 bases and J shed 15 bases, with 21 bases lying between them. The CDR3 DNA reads TGTGCCAGCAGCATTTTATTTTGGGCCCGCAACCTCCACTTT. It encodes CASSILFWARNLHF.

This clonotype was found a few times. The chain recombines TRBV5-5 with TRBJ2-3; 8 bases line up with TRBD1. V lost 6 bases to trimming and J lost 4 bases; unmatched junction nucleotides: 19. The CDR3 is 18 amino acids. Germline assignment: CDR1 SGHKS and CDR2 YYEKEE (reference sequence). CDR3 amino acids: CASIPTDPGQAWADTQYF. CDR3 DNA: TGTGCCAGCATTCCCACTGACCCGGGACAGGCGTGGGCAGATACGCAGTATTTT.

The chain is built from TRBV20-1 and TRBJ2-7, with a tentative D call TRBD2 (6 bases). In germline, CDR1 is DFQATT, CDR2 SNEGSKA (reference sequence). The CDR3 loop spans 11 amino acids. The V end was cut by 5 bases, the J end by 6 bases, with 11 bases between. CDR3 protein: CSAREKVEQYF. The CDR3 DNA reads TGCAGTGCTCGGGAGAAGGTCGAGCAGTACTTC.

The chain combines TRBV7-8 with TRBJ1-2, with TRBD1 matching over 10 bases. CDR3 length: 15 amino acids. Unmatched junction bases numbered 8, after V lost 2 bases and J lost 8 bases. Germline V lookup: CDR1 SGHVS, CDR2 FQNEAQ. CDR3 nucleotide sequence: TGTGCCAGCAGCTTAACCCGGACAGGGGGTTACGGCTACACCTTC. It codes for CASSLTRTGGYGYTF.

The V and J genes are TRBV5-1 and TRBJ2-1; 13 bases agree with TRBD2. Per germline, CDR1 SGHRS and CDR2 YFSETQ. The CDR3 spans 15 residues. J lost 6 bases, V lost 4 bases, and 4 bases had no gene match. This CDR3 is CASSPGLAGSNEQFF. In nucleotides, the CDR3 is TGCGCCAGCAGCCCGGGACTAGCGGGGAGCAATGAGCAGTTCTTC.

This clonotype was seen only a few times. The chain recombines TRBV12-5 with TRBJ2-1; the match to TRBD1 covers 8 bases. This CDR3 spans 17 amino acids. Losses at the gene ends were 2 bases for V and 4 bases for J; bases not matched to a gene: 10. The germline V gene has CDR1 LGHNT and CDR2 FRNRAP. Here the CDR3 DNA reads TGTGCTAGTGGTTTGTCACCCGGGACAGGAATATACAATGAGCAGTTCTTC. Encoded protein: CASGLSPGTGIYNEQFF.

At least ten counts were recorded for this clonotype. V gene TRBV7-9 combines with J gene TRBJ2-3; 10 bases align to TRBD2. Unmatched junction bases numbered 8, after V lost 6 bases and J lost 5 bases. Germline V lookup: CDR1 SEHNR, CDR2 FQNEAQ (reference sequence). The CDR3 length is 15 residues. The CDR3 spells CASRPPSGGRDTQYF. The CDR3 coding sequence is TGTGCCAGCAGGCCTCCTAGCGGGGGTAGAGATACGCAGTATTTT.

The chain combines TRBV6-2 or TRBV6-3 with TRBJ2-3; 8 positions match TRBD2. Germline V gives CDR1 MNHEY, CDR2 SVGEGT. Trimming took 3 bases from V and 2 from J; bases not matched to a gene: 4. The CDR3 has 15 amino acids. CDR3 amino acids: CASSYGLALTDTQYF. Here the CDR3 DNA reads TGTGCCAGCAGTTATGGACTAGCACTCACAGATACGCAGTATTTT.

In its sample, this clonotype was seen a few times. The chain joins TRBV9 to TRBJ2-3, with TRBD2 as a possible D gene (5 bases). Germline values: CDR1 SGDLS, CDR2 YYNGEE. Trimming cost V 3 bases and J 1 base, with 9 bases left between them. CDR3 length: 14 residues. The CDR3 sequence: CASSEGARTDTQYF. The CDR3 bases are TGTGCCAGCAGCGAGGGAGCACGCACAGATACGCAGTATTTT. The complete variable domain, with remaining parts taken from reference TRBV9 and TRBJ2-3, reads DSGVTQTPKHLITATGQRVTLRCSPRSGDLSVYWYQQSLDQGLQFLIQYYNGEERAKGNILERFSAQQFPDLHSELNLSSLELGDSALYFCASSEGARTDTQYFGPGTRLTVL.

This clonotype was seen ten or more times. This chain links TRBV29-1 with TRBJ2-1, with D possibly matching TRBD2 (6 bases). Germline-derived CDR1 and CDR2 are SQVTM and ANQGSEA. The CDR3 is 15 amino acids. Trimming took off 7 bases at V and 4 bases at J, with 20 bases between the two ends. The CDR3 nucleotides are TGCAGCGCTAACCGACCGGGACTCCTATACAATGAGCAGTTCTTC. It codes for CSANRPGLLYNEQFF.

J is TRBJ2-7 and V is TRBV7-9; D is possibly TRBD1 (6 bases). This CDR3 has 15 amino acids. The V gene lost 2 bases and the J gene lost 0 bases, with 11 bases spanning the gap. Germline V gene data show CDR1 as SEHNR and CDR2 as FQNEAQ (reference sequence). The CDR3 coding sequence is TGTGCCAGCAGCTTAAGGACAGACAACTCCTACGAGCAGTACTTC. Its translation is CASSLRTDNSYEQYF.

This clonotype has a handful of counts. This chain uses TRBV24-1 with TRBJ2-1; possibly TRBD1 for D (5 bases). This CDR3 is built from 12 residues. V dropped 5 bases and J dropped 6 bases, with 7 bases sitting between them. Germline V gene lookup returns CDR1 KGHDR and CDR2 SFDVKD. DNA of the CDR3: TGTGCCACCAGTGCAGGGCCCAATGAGCAGTTCTTC. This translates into CATSAGPNEQFF.

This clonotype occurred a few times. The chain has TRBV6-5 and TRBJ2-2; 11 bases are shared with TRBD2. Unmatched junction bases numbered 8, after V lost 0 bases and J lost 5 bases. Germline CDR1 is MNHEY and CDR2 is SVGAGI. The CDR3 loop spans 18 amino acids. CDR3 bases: TGTGCCAGCAGTTACTCTGTAGCGGGGGGGCCGGGGACCGGGGAGCTGTTTTTT. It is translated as CASSYSVAGGPGTGELFF.

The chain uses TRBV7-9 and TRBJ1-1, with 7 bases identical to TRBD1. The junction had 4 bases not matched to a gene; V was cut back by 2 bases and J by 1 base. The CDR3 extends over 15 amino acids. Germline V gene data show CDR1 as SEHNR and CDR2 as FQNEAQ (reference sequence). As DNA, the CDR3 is TGTGCCAGCAGCTTATACCGGGACAGGAACACTGAAGCTTTCTTT. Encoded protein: CASSLYRDRNTEAFF.

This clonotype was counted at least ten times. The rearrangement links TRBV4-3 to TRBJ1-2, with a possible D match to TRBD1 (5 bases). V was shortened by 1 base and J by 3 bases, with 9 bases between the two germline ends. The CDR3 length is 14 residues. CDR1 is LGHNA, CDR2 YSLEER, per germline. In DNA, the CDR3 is TGCGCCAGCAGCCAAGGCAGGGATTACTATGGCTACACCTTC. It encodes CASSQGRDYYGYTF.

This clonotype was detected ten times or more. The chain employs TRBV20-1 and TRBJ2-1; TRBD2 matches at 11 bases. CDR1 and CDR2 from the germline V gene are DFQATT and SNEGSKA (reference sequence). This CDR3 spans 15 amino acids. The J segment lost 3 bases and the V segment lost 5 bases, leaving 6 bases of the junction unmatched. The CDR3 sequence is CSAGIAGGDYNEQFF. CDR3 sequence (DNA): TGCAGTGCTGGTATAGCGGGGGGGGACTACAATGAGCAGTTCTTC.